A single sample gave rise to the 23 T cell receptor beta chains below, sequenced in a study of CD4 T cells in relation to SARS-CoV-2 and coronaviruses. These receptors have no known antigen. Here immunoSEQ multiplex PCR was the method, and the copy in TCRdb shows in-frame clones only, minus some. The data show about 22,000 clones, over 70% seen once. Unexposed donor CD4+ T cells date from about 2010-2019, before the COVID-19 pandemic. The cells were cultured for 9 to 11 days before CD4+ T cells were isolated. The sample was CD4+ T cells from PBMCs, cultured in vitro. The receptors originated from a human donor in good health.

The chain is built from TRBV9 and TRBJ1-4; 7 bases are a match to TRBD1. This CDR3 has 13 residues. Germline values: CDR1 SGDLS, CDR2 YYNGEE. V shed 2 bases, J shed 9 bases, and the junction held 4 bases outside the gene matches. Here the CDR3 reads CASSVETGKKLFF. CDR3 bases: TGTGCCAGCAGCGTCGAGACAGGGAAAAAACTGTTTTTT. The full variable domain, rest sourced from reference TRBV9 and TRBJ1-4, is DSGVTQTPKHLITATGQRVTLRCSPRSGDLSVYWYQQSLDQGLQFLIQYYNGEERAKGNILERFSAQQFPDLHSELNLSSLELGDSALYFCASSVETGKKLFFGSGTQLSVL.

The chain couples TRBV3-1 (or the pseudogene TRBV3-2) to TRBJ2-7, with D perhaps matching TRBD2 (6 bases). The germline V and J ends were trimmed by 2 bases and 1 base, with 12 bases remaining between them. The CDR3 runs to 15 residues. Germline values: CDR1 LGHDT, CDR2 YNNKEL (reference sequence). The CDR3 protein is CASSQIRERSYEQYF. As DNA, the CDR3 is TGTGCCAGCAGCCAAATACGGGAGCGATCCTACGAGCAGTACTTC.

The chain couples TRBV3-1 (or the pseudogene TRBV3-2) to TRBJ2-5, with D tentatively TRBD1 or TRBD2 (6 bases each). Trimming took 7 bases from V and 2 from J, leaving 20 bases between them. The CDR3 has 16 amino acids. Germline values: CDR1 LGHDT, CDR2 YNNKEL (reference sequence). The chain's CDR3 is CASIKRRGVDQETQYF. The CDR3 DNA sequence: TGTGCCAGCATCAAACGTAGGGGGGTAGATCAAGAGACCCAGTACTTC.

The CDR3 loop reads CAISESTSNQPQHF. In DNA form, the CDR3 reads TGTGCCATCAGTGAGTCGACAAGCAATCAGCCCCAGCATTTT. The chain uses TRBV10-3 and TRBJ1-5; the D is unclear. The CDR3 runs 14 residues. With 0 bases removed from V and 1 base from J, the gap between germline ends came to 4 bases. Germline CDR1 is ENHRY and CDR2 is SYGVKD.

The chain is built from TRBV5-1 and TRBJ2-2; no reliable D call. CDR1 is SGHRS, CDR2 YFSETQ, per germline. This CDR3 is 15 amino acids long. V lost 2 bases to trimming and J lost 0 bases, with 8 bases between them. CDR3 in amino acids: CASSLDNSNTGELFF. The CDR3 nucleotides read TGCGCCAGCAGCTTAGATAATTCGAACACCGGGGAGCTGTTTTTT.

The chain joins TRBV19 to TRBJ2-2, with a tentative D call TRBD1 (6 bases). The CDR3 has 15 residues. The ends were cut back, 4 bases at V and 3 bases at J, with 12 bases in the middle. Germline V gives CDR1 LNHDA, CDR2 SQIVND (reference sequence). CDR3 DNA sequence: TGTGCCAGTAGTACAGGACAGTCCTACACCGGGGAGCTGTTTTTT. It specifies CASSTGQSYTGELFF. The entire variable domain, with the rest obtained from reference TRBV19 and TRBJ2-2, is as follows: DGGITQSPKYLFRKEGQNVTLSCEQNLNHDAMYWYRQDPGQGLRLIYYSQIVNDFQKGDIAEGYSVSREKKESFPLTVTSAQKNPTAFYLCASSTGQSYTGELFFGEGSRLTVL.

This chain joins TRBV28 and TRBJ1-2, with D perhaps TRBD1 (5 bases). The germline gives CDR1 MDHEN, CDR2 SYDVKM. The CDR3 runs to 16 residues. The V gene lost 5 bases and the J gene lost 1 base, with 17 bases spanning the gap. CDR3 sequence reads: CASSGGRAGNNYGYTF. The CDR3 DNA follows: TGTGCCAGCAGTGGGGGTAGGGCAGGGAATAACTATGGCTACACCTTC.

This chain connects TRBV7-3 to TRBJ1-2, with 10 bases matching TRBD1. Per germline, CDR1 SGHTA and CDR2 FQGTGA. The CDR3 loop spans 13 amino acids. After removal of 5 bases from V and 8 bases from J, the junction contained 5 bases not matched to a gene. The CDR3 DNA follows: TGTGCCAGCAGCCCCGGACAGGGGGAGGGCTACACCTTC. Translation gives CASSPGQGEGYTF.

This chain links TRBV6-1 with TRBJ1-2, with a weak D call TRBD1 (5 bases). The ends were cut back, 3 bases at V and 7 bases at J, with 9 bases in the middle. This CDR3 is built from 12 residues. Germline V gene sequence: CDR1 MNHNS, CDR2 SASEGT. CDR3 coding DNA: TGTGCCAGCAGTGAGACAGTAGGTGGCTACACCTTC. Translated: CASSETVGGYTF.

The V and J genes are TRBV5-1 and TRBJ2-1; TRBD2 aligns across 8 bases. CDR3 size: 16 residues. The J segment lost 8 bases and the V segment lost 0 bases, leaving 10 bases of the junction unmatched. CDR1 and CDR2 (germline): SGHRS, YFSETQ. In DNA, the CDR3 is TGCGCCAGCAGCTTGGACTACGCGGGAGGACTTGATGAGCAGTTCTTC. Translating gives CASSLDYAGGLDEQFF. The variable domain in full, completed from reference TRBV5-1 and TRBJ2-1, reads KAGVTQTPRYLIKTRGQQVTLSCSPISGHRSVSWYQQTPGQGLQFLFEYFSETQRNKGNFPGRFSGRQFSNSRSEMNVSTLELGDSALYLCASSLDYAGGLDEQFFGPGTRLTVL.

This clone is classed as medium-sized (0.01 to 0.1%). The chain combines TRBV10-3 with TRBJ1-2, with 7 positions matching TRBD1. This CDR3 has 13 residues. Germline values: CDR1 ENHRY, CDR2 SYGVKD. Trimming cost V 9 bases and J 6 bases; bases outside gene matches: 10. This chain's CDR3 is CAIPARGKDGYTF. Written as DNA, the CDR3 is TGTGCCATACCCGCCAGGGGGAAAGATGGCTACACCTTC.

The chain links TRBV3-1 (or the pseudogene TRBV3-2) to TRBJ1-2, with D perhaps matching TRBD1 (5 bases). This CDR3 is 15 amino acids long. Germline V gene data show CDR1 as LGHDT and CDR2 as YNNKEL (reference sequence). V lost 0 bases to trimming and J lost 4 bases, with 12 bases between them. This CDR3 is CASSQDPGNGYGYTF. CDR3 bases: TGTGCCAGCAGCCAAGACCCAGGGAATGGCTATGGCTACACCTTC.

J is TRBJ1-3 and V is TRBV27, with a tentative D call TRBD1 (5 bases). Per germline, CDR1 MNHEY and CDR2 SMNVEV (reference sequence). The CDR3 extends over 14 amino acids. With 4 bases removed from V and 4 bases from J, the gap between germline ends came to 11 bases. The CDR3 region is CASSSGTQGNTIYF. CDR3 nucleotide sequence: TGTGCCAGCAGTTCCGGGACCCAAGGAAACACCATATATTTT.

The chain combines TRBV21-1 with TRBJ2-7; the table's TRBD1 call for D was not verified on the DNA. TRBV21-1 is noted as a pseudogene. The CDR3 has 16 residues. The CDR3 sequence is CASSKAWRGHIYEQYF. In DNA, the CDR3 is TGTGCCAGCAGCAAAGCTTGGCGCGGACATATCTACGAGCAGTACTTC.

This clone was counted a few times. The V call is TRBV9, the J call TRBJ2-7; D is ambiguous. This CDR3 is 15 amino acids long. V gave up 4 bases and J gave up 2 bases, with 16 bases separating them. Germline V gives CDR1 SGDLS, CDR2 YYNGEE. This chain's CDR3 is CASSPRRTLPYEQYF. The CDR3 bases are TGTGCCAGCAGCCCCCGCCGTACGCTCCCCTACGAGCAGTACTTC.

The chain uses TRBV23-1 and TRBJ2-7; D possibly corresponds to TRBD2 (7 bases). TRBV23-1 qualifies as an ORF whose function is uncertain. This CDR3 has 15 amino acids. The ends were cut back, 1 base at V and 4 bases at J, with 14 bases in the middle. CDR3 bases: TGCGCCAGCAGTCAATGGAAGGGGGGGGCATACGAGCAGTACTTC. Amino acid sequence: CASSQWKGGAYEQYF.

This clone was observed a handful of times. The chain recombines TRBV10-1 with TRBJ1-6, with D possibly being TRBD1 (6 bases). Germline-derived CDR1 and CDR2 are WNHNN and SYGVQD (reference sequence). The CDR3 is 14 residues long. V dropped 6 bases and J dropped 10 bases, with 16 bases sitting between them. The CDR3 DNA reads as TGCGCCAGCAGCCCCCAGGGGAAGGAATCACCCCTCCACTTT. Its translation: CASSPQGKESPLHF.

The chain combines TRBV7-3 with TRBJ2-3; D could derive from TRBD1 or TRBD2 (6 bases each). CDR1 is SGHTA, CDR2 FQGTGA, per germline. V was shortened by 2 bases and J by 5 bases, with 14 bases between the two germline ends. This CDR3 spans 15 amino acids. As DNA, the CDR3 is TGTGCCAGCAGCTTAGATGGGGGGCTAAGAGATACGCAGTATTTT. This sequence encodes CASSLDGGLRDTQYF.

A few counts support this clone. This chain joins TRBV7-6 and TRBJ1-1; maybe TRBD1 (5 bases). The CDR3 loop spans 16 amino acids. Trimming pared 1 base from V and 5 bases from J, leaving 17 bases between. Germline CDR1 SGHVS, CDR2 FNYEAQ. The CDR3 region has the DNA TGTGCCAGCAGCTTAGGCGTAGCGGGCGGGGGGACTGAAGCTTTCTTT. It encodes CASSLGVAGGGTEAFF.

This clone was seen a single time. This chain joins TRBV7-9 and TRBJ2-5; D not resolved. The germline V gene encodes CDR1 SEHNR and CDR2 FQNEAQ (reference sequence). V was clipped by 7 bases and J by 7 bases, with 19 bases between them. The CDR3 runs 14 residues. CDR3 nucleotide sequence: TGTGCCAGCACCCCCGGACGATCGAAGGGGACCCAGTACTTC. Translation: CASTPGRSKGTQYF.

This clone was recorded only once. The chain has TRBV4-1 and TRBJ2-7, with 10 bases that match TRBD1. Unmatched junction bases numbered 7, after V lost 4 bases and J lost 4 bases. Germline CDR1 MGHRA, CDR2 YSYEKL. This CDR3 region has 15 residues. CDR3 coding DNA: TGCGCCAGCAGCCGATACCGGGGACAGGGGTACGAGCAGTACTTC. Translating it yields CASSRYRGQGYEQYF.

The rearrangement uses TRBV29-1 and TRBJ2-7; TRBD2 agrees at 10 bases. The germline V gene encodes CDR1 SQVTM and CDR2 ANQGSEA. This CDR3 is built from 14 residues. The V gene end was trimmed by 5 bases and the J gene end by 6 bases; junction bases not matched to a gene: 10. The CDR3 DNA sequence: TGCAGCGTTAACCCTAGCGGGAGCCGATCCGAGCAGTACTTC. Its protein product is CSVNPSGSRSEQYF.

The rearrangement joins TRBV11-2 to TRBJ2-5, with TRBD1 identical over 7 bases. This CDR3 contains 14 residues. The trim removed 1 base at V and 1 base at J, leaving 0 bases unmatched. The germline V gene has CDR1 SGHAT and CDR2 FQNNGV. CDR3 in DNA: TGTGCCAGCAGCTTAGGACAGGGCCAAGAGACCCAGTACTTC. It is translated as CASSLGQGQETQYF. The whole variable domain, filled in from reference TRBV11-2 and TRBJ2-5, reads EAGVAQSPRYKIIEKRQSVAFWCNPISGHATLYWYQQILGQGPKLLIQFQNNGVVDDSQLPKDRFSAERLKGVDSTLKIQPAKLEDSAVYLCASSLGQGQETQYFGPGTRLLVL.